Each of the 5 T cell receptor beta chains below was sequenced from the same sample in a study of T-cell memory formation after mild COVID-19. TCRdb re-analysed the 5' RACE reads in MiXCR, keeping a single row per CDR3 protein. The sample lists some 250,000 distinct CDR3 sequences, roughly a tenth occurring once. Sample: PBMCs or a T cell subset sorted from them (not recorded which). All receptors come from a man aged 18 to 29 who had mild COVID-19 (a few samples of this study predate the infection). Cell type and time point are not known.

The CDR3 reads CASSPTGATNQPQHF. CDR3 DNA sequence: TGCGCCAGCAGCCCGACAGGGGCGACTAATCAGCCCCAGCATTTT. The chain couples TRBV4-1 to TRBJ1-5; 8 bases are shared with TRBD1. Germline loops: CDR1 MGHRA, CDR2 YSYEKL. V trimming: 4 bases; J trimming: 4 bases; junction bases outside the gene matches: 6. The CDR3 extends over 15 amino acids.

This clonotype was seen at least ten times. V usage is TRBV3-1 and J usage is TRBJ2-1; 9 positions agree with TRBD2. The CDR3 contains 15 residues. Germline CDR1 is LGHDT and CDR2 is YNNKEL (reference sequence). J gave up 7 bases and V 3 bases, and 7 bases lay outside the gene matches. The CDR3 here is CASSQRRGGRNEQFF. In DNA, the CDR3 is TGTGCCAGCAGCCAGAGGCGGGGGGGCAGGAATGAGCAGTTCTTC.

This chain joins TRBV9 and TRBJ1-6; 7 bases match TRBD1. CDR3 length equals 15 residues. Germline CDR1 is SGDLS and CDR2 is YYNGEE. V lost 1 base to trimming and J lost 10 bases; unmatched junction nucleotides: 8. The CDR3 DNA follows: TGTGCCAGCAGCGTACATTCGACAGGGAGCTCACCCCTCCACTTT. Its protein product is CASSVHSTGSSPLHF. The whole variable domain, remainder taken from reference TRBV9 and TRBJ1-6, is DSGVTQTPKHLITATGQRVTLRCSPRSGDLSVYWYQQSLDQGLQFLIQYYNGEERAKGNILERFSAQQFPDLHSELNLSSLELGDSALYFCASSVHSTGSSPLHFGNGTRLTVT.

There are many counts of this clonotype. The DNA for the CDR3 is TGCGCCAGCAGCTTCGAGGGGCTTCTCTTCTATGGCTACACCTTC. Its translation: CASSFEGLLFYGYTF. The chain joins TRBV5-1 to TRBJ1-2; weak D call: TRBD1 (5 bases). CDR3 length: 15 residues. Trimming shortened V by 2 bases and J by 4 bases, and 15 bases separated the two germline ends. Germline V CDR1 and CDR2: SGHRS, YFSETQ.

This clonotype was observed at least ten times. Here the CDR3 DNA reads TGTGCCAGCAGTTTTGGTCGGTGGCAGGGAGGCGAGTTTGGCAATCAGCCCCAGCATTTT. It codes for CASSFGRWQGGEFGNQPQHF. This chain connects TRBV12-3 or TRBV12-4 to TRBJ1-5, with D tentatively TRBD1 (5 bases). The CDR3 covers 20 residues. V was trimmed by 3 bases and J by 2 bases, leaving 26 bases between them.